The 30 T cell receptor beta chains below all came from one sample that was sequenced in a study of lymphopenia after photon versus proton radiotherapy. Clones were read by immunoSEQ multiplex PCR, and TCRdb kept only the in-frame ones, dropping some. Among around 15,000 clones listed, roughly nine tenths were seen once. Sequencing was performed on peripheral blood, taken from a patient treated with proton-based radiotherapy. The receptors were gathered from a woman in her fifties or sixties with cholangiocarcinoma. Some clones in this sample may be carry-over from other donors' samples.

The chain couples TRBV10-2 to TRBJ2-1, with D unclear. Trimming shortened V by 5 bases and J by 0 bases, and 14 bases separated the two germline ends. Germline V gene lookup returns CDR1 WSHSY and CDR2 SAAADI. The CDR3 consists of 16 residues. This CDR3 is CASSYKSDLSYNEQFF. CDR3 in DNA: TGCGCCAGCAGTTATAAGAGCGACCTCTCCTACAATGAGCAGTTCTTC.

The chain is built from TRBV15 and TRBJ1-2, with 8 bases lining up with TRBD1. V trimming: 3 bases; J trimming: 3 bases; junction bases outside the gene matches: 6. The CDR3 has 15 amino acids. Germline V gene sequence: CDR1 LNHNV, CDR2 YYDKDF (reference sequence). DNA of the CDR3: TGTGCCACCAGCAGCAGGGGGCGATTCGACTATGGCTACACCTTC. It translates to CATSSRGRFDYGYTF.

V gene TRBV19 combines with J gene TRBJ2-5; no clear D. There are 17 residues in the CDR3. V shed 4 bases and J shed 5 bases, with 23 bases lying between them. The germline V gene has CDR1 LNHDA and CDR2 SQIVND (reference sequence). The CDR3 here is CASSSPGINLLGETQYF. CDR3 nucleotide sequence: TGTGCCAGTAGTAGCCCCGGAATCAATCTCCTGGGGGAGACCCAGTACTTC.

The V and J genes are TRBV18 and TRBJ2-5, with unresolved D. V was cut by 6 bases and J by 0 bases, with 11 bases left in between. This CDR3 spans 14 amino acids. Per germline, CDR1 KGHSH and CDR2 LQKENI. Here the CDR3 DNA reads TGTGCCAGCTCCCCCCAAGTAGACCAAGAGACCCAGTACTTC. Protein sequence: CASSPQVDQETQYF.

V and J are TRBV9 and TRBJ2-1; D remains unclear. V lost 3 bases, J lost 5 bases, and 3 bases lay in between. Germline CDR1 and CDR2: SGDLS and YYNGEE. The CDR3 sequence is 11 residues long. The CDR3 region has the DNA TGTGCCAGCAGCGGACACAATGAGCAGTTCTTC. It codes for CASSGHNEQFF.

V is TRBV19 and J is TRBJ2-1; 10 nucleotides line up with TRBD1. The CDR3 has 14 amino acids. After removal of 10 bases from V and 8 bases from J, the junction contained 11 bases not matched to a gene. Germline values: CDR1 LNHDA, CDR2 SQIVND (reference sequence). CDR3 coding DNA: TGTGCCACGGGGGACAGGGGAAAAGGAGATGAGCAGTTCTTC. Translated: CATGDRGKGDEQFF.

The V call is TRBV7-6, the J call TRBJ2-7, with 9 bases aligning to TRBD1. The J segment lost 6 bases and the V segment lost 5 bases, leaving 8 bases of the junction unmatched. In germline, CDR1 is SGHVS, CDR2 FNYEAQ. The CDR3 runs to 14 residues. DNA of the CDR3: TGTGCCAGCAGCCCGACGGGACAGGGAGCCGAGCAGTACTTC. Translating it yields CASSPTGQGAEQYF.

J is TRBJ2-2 and V is TRBV10-1; D unresolved. With 2 bases removed from V and 9 bases from J, the gap between germline ends came to 10 bases. This CDR3 is built from 13 residues. Germline CDR1 and CDR2: WNHNN and SYGVQD (reference sequence). CDR3 coding DNA: TGCGCCAGCAGTGAGCAATTAGCTAGGGAGCTGTTTTTT. Encoded protein: CASSEQLARELFF.

V and J are TRBV7-9 and TRBJ1-2; a weak D match, TRBD1 (5 bases). CDR3 length: 16 amino acids. The V and J ends lost 4 bases and 0 bases respectively, with 15 bases between them. CDR1 and CDR2 (germline): SEHNR, FQNEAQ (reference sequence). The DNA of the CDR3 is TGTGCCAGCAGCTACCACACCAGGGCCACTAACTATGGCTACACCTTC. This gives the protein CASSYHTRATNYGYTF.

This clone was found once. The V and J genes are TRBV27 and TRBJ2-7, with a possible D match to TRBD2 (5 bases). V gave up 2 bases and J gave up 3 bases, with 11 bases separating them. The CDR3 totals 14 residues. CDR1 is MNHEY and CDR2 is SMNVEV in the germline V gene (reference sequence). The CDR3, as DNA: TGTGCCAGCAGTTTAGGGAGCAGACTCTACGAGCAGTACTTC. The encoded protein is CASSLGSRLYEQYF.

The chain recombines TRBV4-3 with TRBJ2-7; perhaps TRBD2 as D (5 bases). Germline values: CDR1 LGHNA, CDR2 YSLEER. Trimming took 3 bases from V and 7 from J, leaving 10 bases between them. CDR3 length: 12 amino acids. The CDR3 loop reads CASSHNSGEQYF. CDR3 coding DNA: TGCGCCAGCAGCCATAATTCGGGAGAGCAGTACTTC.

J is TRBJ1-2 and V is TRBV6-5; D possibly corresponds to TRBD1 (5 bases). Trimming removed 2 bases at V and 8 bases at J, with 15 bases between. The CDR3 has 14 amino acids. Per the germline V gene, CDR1 is MNHEY and CDR2 is SVGAGI. In DNA form, the CDR3 reads TGTGCCAGCAGTTACACGGACACCCTAGGAGGCTACACCTTC. Protein sequence: CASSYTDTLGGYTF.

This chain uses TRBV30 with TRBJ1-1; D ambiguous. The V gene lost 3 bases and the J gene lost 9 bases, with 14 bases spanning the gap. CDR1 is GTSNPN and CDR2 is SVGIG in the germline V gene (reference sequence). CDR3 size: 12 residues. CDR3 residues: CAWSSGAPKAFF. The CDR3 nucleotides read TGTGCCTGGAGCTCCGGAGCACCTAAAGCTTTCTTT.

The chain employs TRBV19 and TRBJ1-5; TRBD1 matches 7 bases. Germline CDR1 and CDR2: LNHDA and SQIVND (reference sequence). V lost 6 bases, J lost 4 bases, and 3 bases stayed unmatched. The CDR3 spans 13 residues. CDR3 nucleotide sequence: TGTGCCAGTAGCGGACAGGCTAATCAGCCCCAGCATTTT. Amino acids: CASSGQANQPQHF.

V usage is TRBV5-6 and J usage is TRBJ2-7; 7 bases are a match to TRBD1. The germline V gene encodes CDR1 SGHDT and CDR2 YYEEEE. V shed 2 bases and J 6 bases; nucleotides not matched to a gene: 2. The length of the CDR3 is 12 residues. The CDR3 coding sequence is TGTGCCAGCAGCTTCGACAGGGTCGAGCAGTACTTC. Translated: CASSFDRVEQYF.

J is TRBJ1-2 and V is TRBV5-4; TRBD1 matches at 12 bases. Germline-derived CDR1 and CDR2 are SGHNT and YYREEE (reference sequence). V lost 4 bases to trimming and J lost 7 bases; unmatched junction nucleotides: 5. The CDR3 is made up of 14 amino acids. The CDR3 loop is CASSIGTGGGGYTF. DNA for the CDR3: TGTGCCAGCAGCATCGGGACAGGGGGCGGTGGCTACACCTTC.

This clone was seen more than once but under ten times. V is TRBV27 and J is TRBJ1-5; TRBD1 matches at 9 bases. The V segment lost 8 bases and the J segment 6 bases; nucleotides outside the gene matches: 20. The CDR3 totals 18 residues. Germline CDR1 and CDR2: MNHEY and SMNVEV (reference sequence). The CDR3 region is CASFFRETGQGLRQPQHF. As DNA, the CDR3 is TGTGCCAGCTTTTTCCGAGAGACCGGACAGGGGTTGCGTCAGCCCCAGCATTTT.

The chain couples TRBV7-2 to TRBJ2-4; 9 bases fit TRBD2. There are 19 residues in the CDR3. CDR1 is SGHTA, CDR2 FQGNSA, per germline. The trim removed 2 bases at V and 2 bases at J, leaving 13 bases unmatched. The CDR3 DNA reads as TGTGCCAGCAGCTTATATCCTAGCGGGGTCGACGGGTCCAAAAACATTCAGTACTTC. This codes for CASSLYPSGVDGSKNIQYF.

The rearrangement joins TRBV5-4 to TRBJ2-7; D is perhaps TRBD2 (5 bases). This CDR3 spans 13 amino acids. CDR1 and CDR2 from the germline V gene are SGHNT and YYREEE (reference sequence). Trimming stripped 4 bases from V and 1 base from J, with 9 bases between. This CDR3 reads CASSEGSSYEQYF. DNA of the CDR3: TGTGCCAGCAGCGAGGGAAGTTCCTACGAGCAGTACTTC.

The J gene is TRBJ1-1, the V gene TRBV2; D gene unclear. Germline V lookup: CDR1 SNHLY, CDR2 FYNNEI. CDR3 length: 14 amino acids. V lost 1 base, J lost 1 base, and 7 bases lay in between. The CDR3 DNA sequence: TGTGCCAGCAGTGAAGACGTGGGGAACACTGAAGCTTTCTTT. Amino acids: CASSEDVGNTEAFF.

This clone is categorized as medium-sized. V and J are TRBV19 and TRBJ2-3; D gene unclear. V was shortened by 1 base and J by 5 bases, with 4 bases between the two germline ends. The CDR3 runs 12 residues. Germline V gives CDR1 LNHDA, CDR2 SQIVND (reference sequence). CDR3 nucleotides: TGTGCCAGTAGTATAGTCGGAGATACGCAGTATTTT. Protein sequence: CASSIVGDTQYF.

This sequence joins TRBV2 and TRBJ2-1; unclear D gene. Germline V gives CDR1 SNHLY, CDR2 FYNNEI. CDR3 length equals 14 residues. V was clipped by 3 bases and J by 5 bases, with 11 bases between them. The CDR3 DNA is TGTGCCAGCAGTGATTTTAGGGTAGACAATGAGCAGTTCTTC. The encoded protein is CASSDFRVDNEQFF.

The chain has TRBV7-9 and TRBJ2-3, with 10 bases lining up with TRBD2. The CDR3 covers 15 residues. CDR1 SEHNR and CDR2 FQNEAQ come from the germline V gene (reference sequence). V lost 4 bases and J lost 4; bases outside the gene matches: 5. The CDR3 spells CASSYLAGGPDTQYF. Here the CDR3 DNA reads TGTGCCAGCAGCTACTTAGCGGGAGGCCCAGATACGCAGTATTTT.

The V gene is TRBV11-2, the J gene TRBJ2-3; possibly TRBD1 or TRBD2 for D (5 bases each). There are 16 residues in the CDR3. Germline-derived CDR1 and CDR2 are SGHAT and FQNNGV. Trimming took off 6 bases at V and 1 base at J, with 17 bases between the two ends. The CDR3 is CASSFRDVGRTDTQYF. CDR3 nucleotide sequence: TGTGCCAGCAGTTTCCGGGACGTAGGACGCACAGATACGCAGTATTTT.

V usage is TRBV5-1 and J usage is TRBJ1-1; possible D gene TRBD1, 5 bases. The germline V gene has CDR1 SGHRS and CDR2 YFSETQ. The CDR3 has 12 residues. Trimming cost V 0 bases and J 10 bases, with 10 bases left between them. The CDR3: CASSLEGKGAFF. Here the CDR3 DNA reads TGCGCCAGCAGCTTGGAGGGGAAGGGAGCTTTCTTT.

The table lists this clone with a few counts. The chain joins TRBV19 to TRBJ2-1; TRBD2 matches 7 bases. The V and J ends lost 2 bases and 3 bases, in that order; junction bases with no gene match: 7. CDR1 is LNHDA, CDR2 SQIVND, per germline (reference sequence). The CDR3 is made up of 16 amino acids. The CDR3 DNA reads as TGTGCCAGTAGTATAAGGAGCGGGGCCCTCTACAATGAGCAGTTCTTC. It translates to CASSIRSGALYNEQFF.

This sequence joins TRBV7-8 and TRBJ2-7; D not resolved. The CDR3 spans 15 residues. The V gene's germline CDR1 is SGHVS and CDR2 FQNEAQ. V dropped 0 bases and J dropped 1 base, with 10 bases sitting between them. The chain's CDR3 is CASSLAPSYSYEQYF. Written as DNA, the CDR3 is TGTGCCAGCAGCTTAGCTCCCAGCTATTCCTACGAGCAGTACTTC.

The rearrangement joins TRBV5-4 to TRBJ2-1, with D possibly being TRBD1 (6 bases). CDR3 length equals 17 residues. V was trimmed by 4 bases and J by 3 bases, leaving 20 bases between them. The germline gives CDR1 SGHNT, CDR2 YYREEE (reference sequence). The CDR3 here is CASSLSLTGLYYNEQFF. The CDR3 bases are TGTGCCAGCAGCCTCTCCCTTACAGGGCTTTACTACAATGAGCAGTTCTTC.

The J gene is TRBJ1-1, the V gene TRBV5-6; D is uncertain. CDR1 is SGHDT and CDR2 is YYEEEE in the germline V gene. The V end lost 2 bases, the J end lost 5 bases, and 13 bases lay between the germline ends. The CDR3 runs to 14 residues. The CDR3 DNA sequence: TGTGCCAGCAGCTTTTTTTCGGGAACTACTGAAGCTTTCTTT. As protein: CASSFFSGTTEAFF.

This chain joins TRBV6-6 and TRBJ1-4; 7 bases are a match to TRBD1. V gave up 7 bases and J gave up 0 bases; unmatched junction bases: 8. The CDR3 has 16 amino acids. Germline-derived CDR1 and CDR2 are MNHNY and SVGAGI (reference sequence). This CDR3 reads CASNTQGGATNEKLFF. For the CDR3, the DNA is TGTGCCAGCAATACCCAGGGGGGGGCAACTAATGAAAAACTGTTTTTT.